The source of this TCR beta chain is a study of T cell repertoires in cytomegalovirus infection. Study in general: Signatures in public TCR beta sequences pointed to both CMV infection and matching HLA type.

Comments on this clonotype: Its cognate antigen is unknown.

Findings and limits, study-wide: In two of eight donors, the top clonotype was HLA-C-restricted CMV-specific.

TCRdb re-called the reads through MiXCR, storing one row per CDR3 protein. The sample lists more than 400,000 distinct CDR3 sequences; more than 25% were seen once. This CDR3 comprises 15 residues. V trimming: 1 base; J trimming: 9 bases; junction bases outside the gene matches: 8. Germline V gives CDR1 SQVTM, CDR2 ANQGSEA. This TCR derives from a human donor in good health (CMV status not recorded). Some clones in this sample may be carry-over from other donors' samples. The material sequenced was PBMCs. The chain joins TRBV29-1 to TRBJ2-1; 11 bases map to TRBD1. CDR3 sequence (DNA): TGCAGCGTTGAAGTGGGGGGACAGGGGGTAAGTGAGCAGTTCTTC. As protein: CSVEVGGQGVSEQFF.